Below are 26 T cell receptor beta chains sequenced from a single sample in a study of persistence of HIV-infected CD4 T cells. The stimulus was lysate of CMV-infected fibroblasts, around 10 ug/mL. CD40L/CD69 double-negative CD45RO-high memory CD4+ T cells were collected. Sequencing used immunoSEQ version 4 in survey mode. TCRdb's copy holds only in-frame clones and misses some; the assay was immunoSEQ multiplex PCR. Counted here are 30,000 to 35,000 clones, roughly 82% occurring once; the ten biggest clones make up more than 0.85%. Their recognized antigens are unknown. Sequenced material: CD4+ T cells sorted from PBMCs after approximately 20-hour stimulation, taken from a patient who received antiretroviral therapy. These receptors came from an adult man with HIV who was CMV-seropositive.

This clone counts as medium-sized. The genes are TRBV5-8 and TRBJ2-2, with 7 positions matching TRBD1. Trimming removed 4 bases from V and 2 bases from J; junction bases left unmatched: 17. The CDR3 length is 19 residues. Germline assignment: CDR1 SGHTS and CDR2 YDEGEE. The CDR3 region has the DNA TGTGCCAGCAGCACTGGACAGGCCGTCGGGGCTATCAACACCGGGGAGCTGTTTTTT. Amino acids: CASSTGQAVGAINTGELFF.

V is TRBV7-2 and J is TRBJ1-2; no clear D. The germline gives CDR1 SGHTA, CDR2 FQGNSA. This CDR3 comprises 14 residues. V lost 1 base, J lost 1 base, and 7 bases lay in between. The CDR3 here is CASSLVRDNYGYTF. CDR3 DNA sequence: TGTGCCAGCAGCTTAGTTAGGGATAACTATGGCTACACCTTC.

In nucleotides, the CDR3 is TGTGCCAGCAAATCCGGGACGGCTATTTCACCCCTCCACTTT. This encodes CASKSGTAISPLHF. This sequence joins TRBV6-5 and TRBJ1-6; TRBD1 might be the D (5 bases). CDR3 length: 14 amino acids. Germline V gene data show CDR1 as MNHEY and CDR2 as SVGAGI. V lost 7 bases to trimming and J lost 9 bases, with 16 bases between them.

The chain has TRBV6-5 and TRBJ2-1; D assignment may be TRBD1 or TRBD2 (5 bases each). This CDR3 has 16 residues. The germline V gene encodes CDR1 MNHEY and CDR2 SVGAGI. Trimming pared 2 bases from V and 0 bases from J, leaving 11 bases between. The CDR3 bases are TGTGCCAGCAGTTACGAGGGACGGATCTCCTACAATGAGCAGTTCTTC. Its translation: CASSYEGRISYNEQFF.

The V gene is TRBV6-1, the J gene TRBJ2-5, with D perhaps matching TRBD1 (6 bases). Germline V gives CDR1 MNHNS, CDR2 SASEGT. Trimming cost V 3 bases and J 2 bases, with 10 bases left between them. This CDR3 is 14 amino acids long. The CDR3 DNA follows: TGTGCCAGCAGTGATATGGACAGACAAGAGACCCAGTACTTC. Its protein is CASSDMDRQETQYF.

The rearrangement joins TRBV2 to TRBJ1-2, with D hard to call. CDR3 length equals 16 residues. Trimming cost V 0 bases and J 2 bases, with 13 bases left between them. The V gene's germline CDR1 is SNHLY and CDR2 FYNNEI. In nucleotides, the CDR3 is TGTGCCAGCAGTGAAGCCGCCCTGCTAGGGAACTATGGCTACACCTTC. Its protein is CASSEAALLGNYGYTF.

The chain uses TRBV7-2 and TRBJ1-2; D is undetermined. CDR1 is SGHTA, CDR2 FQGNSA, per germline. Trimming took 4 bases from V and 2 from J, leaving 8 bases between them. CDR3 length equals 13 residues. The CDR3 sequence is CASSSPGNYGYTF. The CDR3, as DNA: TGTGCCAGCAGCTCCCCGGGCAACTATGGCTACACCTTC.

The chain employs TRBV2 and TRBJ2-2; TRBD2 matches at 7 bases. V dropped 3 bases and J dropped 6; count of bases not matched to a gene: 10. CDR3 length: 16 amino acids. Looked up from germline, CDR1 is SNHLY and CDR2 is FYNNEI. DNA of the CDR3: TGTGCCAGCAGTGATATTCTAGCGGAGACACCCGGGGAGCTGTTTTTT. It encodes CASSDILAETPGELFF.

The CDR3 DNA follows: TGTGCCAGCAGCCAAGGGACAGGGGGTGGTGGCTACACCTTC. Its protein is CASSQGTGGGGYTF. This chain joins TRBV3-1 (or the pseudogene TRBV3-2) and TRBJ1-2, with TRBD1 identical over 10 bases. Germline CDR1 reads LGHDT; CDR2 reads YNNKEL (reference sequence). The CDR3 is made up of 14 amino acids. V trimming: 1 base; J trimming: 7 bases; junction bases outside the gene matches: 3.

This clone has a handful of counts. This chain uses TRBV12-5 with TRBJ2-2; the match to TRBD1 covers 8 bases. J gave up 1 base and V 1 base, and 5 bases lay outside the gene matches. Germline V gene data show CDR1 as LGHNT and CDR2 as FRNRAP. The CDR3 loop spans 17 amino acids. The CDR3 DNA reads TGTGCTAGTGGTTTGGCGACAGGGGTCTTGAACACCGGGGAGCTGTTTTTT. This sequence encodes CASGLATGVLNTGELFF. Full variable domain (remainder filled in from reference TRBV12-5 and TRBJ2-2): DARVTQTPRHKVTEMGQEVTMRCQPILGHNTVFWYRQTMMQGLELLAYFRNRAPLDDSGMPKDRFSAEMPDATLATLKIQPSEPRDSAVYFCASGLATGVLNTGELFFGEGSRLTVL.

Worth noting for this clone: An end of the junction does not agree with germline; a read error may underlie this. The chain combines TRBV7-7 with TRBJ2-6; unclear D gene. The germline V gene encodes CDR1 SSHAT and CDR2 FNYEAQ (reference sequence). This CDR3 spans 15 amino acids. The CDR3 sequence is CASSSGSTGANVLTF. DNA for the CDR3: TGTGCTAGCAGCTCCGGTTCTACTGGGGCCAACGTCCTGACTTTC.

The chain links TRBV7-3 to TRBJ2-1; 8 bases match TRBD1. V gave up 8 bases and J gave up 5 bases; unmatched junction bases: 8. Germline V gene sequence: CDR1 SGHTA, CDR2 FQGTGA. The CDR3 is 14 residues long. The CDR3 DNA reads TGTGCCAGCGGACAGGGTAGTTCAAACAATGAGCAGTTCTTC. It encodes CASGQGSSNNEQFF.

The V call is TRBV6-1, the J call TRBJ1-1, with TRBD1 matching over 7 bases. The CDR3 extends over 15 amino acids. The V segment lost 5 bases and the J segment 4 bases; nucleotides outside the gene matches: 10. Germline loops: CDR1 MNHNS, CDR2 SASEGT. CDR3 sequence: CASSSQDRSGTEAFF. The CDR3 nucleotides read TGTGCCAGCAGTTCCCAGGACAGGTCTGGCACTGAAGCTTTCTTT.

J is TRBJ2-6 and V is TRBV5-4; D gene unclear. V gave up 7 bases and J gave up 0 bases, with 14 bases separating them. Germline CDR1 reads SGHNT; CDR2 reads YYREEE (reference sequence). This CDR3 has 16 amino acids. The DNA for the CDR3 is TGTGCCAGCGGGCGGTGGGTCCCCTCTGGGGCCAACGTCCTGACTTTC. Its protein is CASGRWVPSGANVLTF.

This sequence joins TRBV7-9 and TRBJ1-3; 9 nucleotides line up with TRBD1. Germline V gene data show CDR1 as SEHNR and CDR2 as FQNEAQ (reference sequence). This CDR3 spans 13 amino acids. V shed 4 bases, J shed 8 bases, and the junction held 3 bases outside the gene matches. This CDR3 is CASSSGQGHTIYF. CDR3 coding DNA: TGTGCCAGCAGCTCCGGACAGGGGCACACCATATATTTT.

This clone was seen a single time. This CDR3 is CASSLGSLYNEQFF. As DNA, the CDR3 is TGCGCCAGCAGCTTGGGCAGCCTCTACAATGAGCAGTTCTTC. V usage is TRBV5-1 and J usage is TRBJ2-1; D not resolved. V lost 0 bases and J lost 3, with 7 bases in between. Germline CDR1 SGHRS, CDR2 YFSETQ. This CDR3 spans 14 amino acids.

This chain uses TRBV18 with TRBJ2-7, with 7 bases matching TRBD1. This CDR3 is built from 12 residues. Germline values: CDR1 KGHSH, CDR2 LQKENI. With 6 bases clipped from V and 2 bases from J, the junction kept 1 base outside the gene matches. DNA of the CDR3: TGTGCCAGCTCCGGGACAGCCTACGAGCAGTACTTC. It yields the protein CASSGTAYEQYF.

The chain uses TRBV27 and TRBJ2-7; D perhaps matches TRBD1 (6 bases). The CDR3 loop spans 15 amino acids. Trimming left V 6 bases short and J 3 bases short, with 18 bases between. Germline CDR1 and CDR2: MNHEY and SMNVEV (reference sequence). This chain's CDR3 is CASSSADSLYYEQYF. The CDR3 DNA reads TGTGCCAGCAGCTCTGCGGACAGCTTATACTACGAGCAGTACTTC.

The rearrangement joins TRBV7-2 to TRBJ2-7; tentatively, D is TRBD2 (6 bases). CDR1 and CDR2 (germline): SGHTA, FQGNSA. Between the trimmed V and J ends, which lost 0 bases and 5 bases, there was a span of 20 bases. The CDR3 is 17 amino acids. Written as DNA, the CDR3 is TGTGCCAGCAGCTTAGCTTTCGGAGGGAGTAGCAGGAACGAGCAGTACTTC. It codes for CASSLAFGGSSRNEQYF.

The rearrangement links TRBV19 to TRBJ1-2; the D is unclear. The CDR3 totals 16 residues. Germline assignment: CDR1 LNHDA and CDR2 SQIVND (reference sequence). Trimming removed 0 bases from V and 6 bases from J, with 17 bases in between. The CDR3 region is CASSIDSYVSGDGYTF. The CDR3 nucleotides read TGTGCCAGTAGTATAGATTCGTACGTCTCCGGGGATGGCTACACCTTC.

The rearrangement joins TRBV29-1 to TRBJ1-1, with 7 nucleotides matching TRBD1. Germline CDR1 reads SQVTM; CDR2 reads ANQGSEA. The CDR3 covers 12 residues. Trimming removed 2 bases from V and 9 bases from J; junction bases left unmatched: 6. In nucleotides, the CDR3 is TGCAGCGTTGAACGGGACAGATCCAAAGCTTTCTTT. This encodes CSVERDRSKAFF.

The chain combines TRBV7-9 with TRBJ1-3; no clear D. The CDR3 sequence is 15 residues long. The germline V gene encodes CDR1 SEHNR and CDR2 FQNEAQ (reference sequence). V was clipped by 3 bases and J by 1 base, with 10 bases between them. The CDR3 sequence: CASSFTPTSGNTIYF. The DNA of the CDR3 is TGTGCCAGCAGCTTTACTCCGACTTCTGGAAACACCATATATTTT.

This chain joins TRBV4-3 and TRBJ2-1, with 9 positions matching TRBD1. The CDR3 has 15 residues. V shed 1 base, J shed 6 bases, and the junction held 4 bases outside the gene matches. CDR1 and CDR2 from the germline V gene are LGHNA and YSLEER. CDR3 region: CASSQAGTGSNEQFF. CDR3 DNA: TGCGCCAGCAGCCAAGCCGGGACAGGGTCCAATGAGCAGTTCTTC.

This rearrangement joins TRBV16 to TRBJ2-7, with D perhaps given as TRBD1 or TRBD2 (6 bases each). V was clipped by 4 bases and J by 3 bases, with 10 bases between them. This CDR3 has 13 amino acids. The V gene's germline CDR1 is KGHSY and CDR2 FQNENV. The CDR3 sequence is CASSPRGLYEQYF. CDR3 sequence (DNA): TGTGCCAGCAGCCCCAGGGGACTCTACGAGCAGTACTTC.

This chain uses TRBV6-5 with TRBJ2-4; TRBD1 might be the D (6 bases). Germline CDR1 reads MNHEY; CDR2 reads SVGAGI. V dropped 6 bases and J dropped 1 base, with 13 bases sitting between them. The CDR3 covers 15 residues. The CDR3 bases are TGTGCCAGCAGACCGACAGGCCGGGCCAAAAACATTCAGTACTTC. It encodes CASRPTGRAKNIQYF.

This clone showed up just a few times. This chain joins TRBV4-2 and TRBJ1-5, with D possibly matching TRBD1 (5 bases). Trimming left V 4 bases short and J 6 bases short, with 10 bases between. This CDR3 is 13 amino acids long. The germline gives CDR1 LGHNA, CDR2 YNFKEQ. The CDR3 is CASSPRGGQPQHF. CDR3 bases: TGTGCCAGCAGCCCAAGGGGTGGTCAGCCCCAGCATTTT.